The entry below gives a single TCR beta chain sequence along with its context. This sequence may be a read error, since a much larger clone differs from it by one base. Other DNA sequences in the sample encode the same CDR3. This record comes from a study of blood T cell repertoires in COVID-19. The CDR3 runs 15 residues. Trimming shortened V by 2 bases and J by 0 bases, and 8 bases separated the two germline ends. Germline-derived CDR1 and CDR2 are MNHNS and SASEGT. Exposed enrollees had met someone with a PCR-confirmed or clinician-diagnosed COVID-19 case at some point within the 2 weeks before study entry. Clones were read by immunoSEQ multiplex PCR, and TCRdb kept only the in-frame ones, dropping some. Of 210,000 or so clones in the sample, approximately 88% are singletons; the top ten hold about 3.5%.

This clonotype was obtained from a woman aged 25 to 39 who had been exposed to COVID-19. Source material: PBMCs or T cells enriched from blood (not recorded which). The V gene is TRBV6-1, the J gene TRBJ2-1; possibly TRBD2 for D (5 bases). DNA of the CDR3: TGTGCCAGCAGTGAACTAGCCGGCTCCTACAATGAGCAGTTCTTC. It is translated as CASSELAGSYNEQFF.